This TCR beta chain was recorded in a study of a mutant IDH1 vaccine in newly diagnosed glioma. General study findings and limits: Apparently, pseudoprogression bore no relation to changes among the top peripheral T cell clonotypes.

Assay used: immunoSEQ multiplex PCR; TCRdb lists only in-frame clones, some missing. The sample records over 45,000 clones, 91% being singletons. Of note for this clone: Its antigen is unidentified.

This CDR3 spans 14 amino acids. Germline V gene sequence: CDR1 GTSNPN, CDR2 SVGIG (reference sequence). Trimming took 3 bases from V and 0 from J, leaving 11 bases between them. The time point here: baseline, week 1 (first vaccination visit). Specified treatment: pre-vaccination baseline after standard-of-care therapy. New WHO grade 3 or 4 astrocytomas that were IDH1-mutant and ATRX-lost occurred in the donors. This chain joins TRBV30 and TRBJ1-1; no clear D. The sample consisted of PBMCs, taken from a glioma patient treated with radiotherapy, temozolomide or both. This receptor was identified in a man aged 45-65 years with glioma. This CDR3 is CAWSQTLMNTEAFF. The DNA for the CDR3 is TGTGCCTGGAGCCAGACACTTATGAACACTGAAGCTTTCTTT.